The T cell receptor (beta chain) described here comes from a study of blood T cell repertoires in COVID-19. The wider study: The samples span acute and convalescent COVID-19 from the United States, Italy and Spain. PBMCs, B-cell-depleted T cells, or T cells provided the cDNA or gDNA that made up the material.

Germline-derived CDR1 and CDR2 are SGHNT and YENEEA. The CDR3 loop spans 13 amino acids. Deletions cut 3 bases from V and 6 bases from J, with 12 bases between. As originally analysed: It was from reference gene primer amplification that nucleated cell counts were estimated. Data came from immunoSEQ multiplex PCR; TCRdb stores just in-frame clones and leaves some out. The V and J calls and clone size come from that table; D and trimming were worked out from the DNA. The top ten clones hold over 10% of a sample with some 180,000 clones, 75% to 85% of them seen once. Sequencing was performed on peripheral blood. The sequence derives from a human donor in a cohort sampled during active COVID-19. This chain uses TRBV11-3 with TRBJ2-7; unclear D gene. In DNA, the CDR3 is TGTGCCAGCAGCTTCACCCCGGCGGCCGAGCAGTACTTC. Protein: CASSFTPAAEQYF.